What follows are 11 T cell receptor beta chains derived from one specimen sequenced in a study of shared T cell receptors in the human thymus. Here immunoSEQ multiplex PCR was the method, and the copy in TCRdb shows in-frame clones only, minus some. This table has 650,000 to 950,000 clones, approximately 85% appearing once. The same sample was also studied in work on human thymus T cells.

The sample consisted of thymocytes. The receptors shown here come from a girl in the first two years of life with a congenital heart defect.

The chain recombines TRBV7-6 with TRBJ2-2; a possible D gene is TRBD2 (5 bases). V lost 3 bases to trimming and J lost 0 bases, with 17 bases between them. The CDR3 is 18 amino acids. CDR1 SGHVS and CDR2 FNYEAQ come from the germline V gene. The CDR3 sequence is CASSFLLRGLPNTGELFF. CDR3 DNA sequence: TGTGCCAGCAGCTTTTTACTAAGAGGGCTCCCGAACACCGGGGAGCTGTTTTTT.

Only a few counts were recorded for this clone. J is TRBJ2-7 and V is TRBV6-1, with 16 nucleotides matching TRBD2. Germline loops: CDR1 MNHNS, CDR2 SASEGT. The CDR3 runs 18 residues. The junction had 8 bases not matched to a gene; V was cut back by 2 bases and J by 4 bases. The CDR3 loop is CASSEYEGTSGGEYEQYF. Written as DNA, the CDR3 is TGTGCCAGCAGTGAATATGAGGGGACTAGCGGGGGGGAGTACGAGCAGTACTTC.

V usage is TRBV29-1 and J usage is TRBJ1-1, with 7 bases aligning to TRBD1. In germline, CDR1 is SQVTM, CDR2 ANQGSEA. The CDR3 sequence is 23 residues long. Trimming cost V 0 bases and J 3 bases; bases outside gene matches: 31. CDR3 region: CSVEEFTLIEGLGQGERYTEAFF. The CDR3 region has the DNA TGCAGCGTTGAAGAGTTCACCCTCATTGAAGGGTTAGGGCAGGGGGAGAGGTACACTGAAGCTTTCTTT.

This clone was picked up a small number of times. The V call is TRBV28, the J call TRBJ1-2; D gene unclear. This CDR3 region has 13 residues. With 3 bases removed from V and 2 bases from J, the gap between germline ends came to 7 bases. Germline assignment: CDR1 MDHEN and CDR2 SYDVKM. CDR3 bases: TGTGCCAGCAGTTTTGCGGTAAACTATGGCTACACCTTC. This gives the protein CASSFAVNYGYTF.

This CDR3 is CATSRDRGHQRGQYF. The CDR3 DNA sequence: TGTGCCACCAGCAGAGATCGGGGACACCAAAGAGGCCAGTACTTC. J is TRBJ2-7 and V is TRBV15, with D possibly TRBD1 on 6 matching bases. Germline V gene data show CDR1 as LNHNV and CDR2 as YYDKDF (reference sequence). With 0 bases removed from V and 10 bases from J, the gap between germline ends came to 19 bases. The CDR3 is 15 amino acids.

This chain links TRBV6-5 with TRBJ2-2; D is possibly TRBD1 (5 bases). Trimming shortened V by 4 bases and J by 7 bases, and 13 bases separated the two germline ends. The CDR3 contains 14 residues. CDR1 is MNHEY and CDR2 is SVGAGI in the germline V gene. The CDR3 loop is CASSLARVGGELFF. CDR3 coding DNA: TGTGCCAGCAGTTTAGCCAGGGTTGGCGGGGAGCTGTTTTTT.

CDR3 protein: CAIGPSVGVRNQPQHF. CDR3 DNA: TGTGCCATCGGTCCGTCCGTAGGAGTACGCAATCAGCCCCAGCATTTT. The chain couples TRBV10-3 to TRBJ1-5; unclear D gene. CDR1 is ENHRY and CDR2 is SYGVKD in the germline V gene. The CDR3 contains 16 residues. With 8 bases removed from V and 2 bases from J, the gap between germline ends came to 19 bases.

The CDR3 DNA reads as TGCGCCAACACCCGGCGGGCCAAGGCGGACTATGGCTACACCTTC. Its translation is CANTRRAKADYGYTF. J is TRBJ1-2 and V is TRBV10-1; no clear D. V lost 10 bases and J lost 3, with 21 bases in between. The CDR3 is 15 amino acids. Germline V gives CDR1 WNHNN, CDR2 SYGVQD (reference sequence).

The chain has TRBV10-2 and TRBJ2-1; tentatively, D is TRBD2 (5 bases). CDR3 length: 14 amino acids. The V gene lost 7 bases and the J gene lost 3 bases, with 13 bases spanning the gap. Germline V gene lookup returns CDR1 WSHSY and CDR2 SAAADI. The CDR3 nucleotides read TGCGCCAGCACCGCAGGAGGAGTCTACAATGAGCAGTTCTTC. Protein product: CASTAGGVYNEQFF.

This sequence joins TRBV5-1 and TRBJ2-4; 11 bases fit TRBD1. J gave up 8 bases and V 9 bases, and 10 bases lay outside the gene matches. Germline-derived CDR1 and CDR2 are SGHRS and YFSETQ. The CDR3 covers 14 residues. CDR3 amino acids: CATSQGGQGDIQYF. The DNA for the CDR3 is TGCGCCACCTCTCAGGGGGGACAGGGGGACATTCAGTACTTC.

The chain uses TRBV27 and TRBJ2-7; 12 nucleotides match TRBD1. The CDR3 has 19 amino acids. Trimming at V came to 1 base and at J to 4 bases, leaving 14 bases not matched to a gene. Germline V lookup: CDR1 MNHEY, CDR2 SMNVEV (reference sequence). The CDR3 DNA sequence: TGTGCCAGCAGTTTATGGACCAATGCCGGGACAGGGGGCAGGTACGAGCAGTACTTC. Encoded protein: CASSLWTNAGTGGRYEQYF.